This TCR beta chain was identified during a study of blood T cell repertoires in COVID-19 (dated by TCRdb to the early 2020s). With regard to the full study: Samples from collaborators originated in the United States, Italy and Spain and spanned both the acute and convalescent phases of COVID-19. A de-identified subject ID, COVID-19 status, age in years and sex were almost always included in the sample metadata. The material from the prospective study consisted of cDNA or gDNA derived from T cells, B-cell-depleted T cells, or PBMCs. The repertoires were released in a freely available public database meant as a resource for research on the immune response to SARS-CoV-2. Where HLA class I and class II types were available, the types were taken from metadata supplied by the sample provider, not from assay-based typing. The samples were drawn from the first 160 participants of the ongoing ImmuneRACE study and from over 950 subjects provided by 6 global collaborators. The dataset comprised deeply sampled blood TCRbeta repertoires from subjects exposed to, actively infected with, or recovered from COVID-19. Beyond this particular receptor, the publication reports: The amount of clinical and demographic metadata varied by source and participant and was provided uncurated.

The germline V gene encodes CDR1 MGHRA and CDR2 YSYEKL. The CDR3 runs 14 residues from the cysteine to the phenylalanine. The retained sequence is limited to the CDR3, 42 bases, with the frame set at the first base. V is clipped by 1 base and J by 3 bases, and the sequence between their germline boundaries is 9 bases long. This clone was picked up a small number of times. No antigen is known for it. Base qualities are not recorded, but no much larger clone differs from it by a single base. TCRbeta CDR3 regions were amplified from genomic DNA by means of the immunoSEQ Assay, a bias-controlled multiplex PCR. The original pipeline was this. The number of nucleated cells in each sample was estimated by amplification of reference gene primers within the assay. To quantify the absolute abundance of each unique TCRbeta CDR3 rearrangement, sequence reads were collapsed and filtered. For each sample, productive Simpson clonality was calculated as the square root of Simpson's diversity index over productive rearrangements. TCRdb mirrors the immuneACCESS table, restricted to in-frame sequences. Some clones are absent from its copies; in checked studies, under half trace to an unresolved V gene, and the reason for the others is unknown. V, J and clone size derive from that table, while D and trimming were established from the DNA sequence. A total of 99,000 or so clones appear in this sample, roughly 80% of them only once. The leading ten clones occupy 3.3% of the sample.

Each collaborating institution followed its own protocols to collect whole blood in K2EDTA tubes. For TCRbeta analysis, collaborators shipped samples as frozen whole blood, isolated PBMCs, or DNA extracted from either of those sample types. The sequence was obtained from a woman aged 80 or over with active or convalescent COVID-19. Sequencing used peripheral blood. The chain employs TRBV4-1 and TRBJ1-1; a confident D gene designation cannot be given. The nucleotides are TGCGCCAGCAGCCAAGGAGCGGTGCACACTGAAGCTTTCTTT. It encodes CASSQGAVHTEAFF.